Following are 31 T cell receptor beta chains from one sample sequenced in a study of technical replicates of blood from a few donors. Profiling relied on immunoSEQ multiplex PCR, and the TCRdb table lists in-frame clones only, not all of them. The repertoire includes fewer than 85,000 clones, 94% of them detected once, and approximately 0.4% sits in the top ten. Sequencing was performed on T cells isolated from PBMCs. All receptors come from a human donor in good health.

This clone was observed a single time. The rearrangement links TRBV6-6 to TRBJ2-3; D gene ambiguous. CDR1 and CDR2 (germline): MNHNY, SVGAGI (reference sequence). This CDR3 has 15 amino acids. The ends were cut back, 2 bases at V and 2 bases at J, with 11 bases in the middle. In nucleotides, the CDR3 is TGTGCCAGCAGTTACCTATCAGGTGACACAGATACGCAGTATTTT. Protein: CASSYLSGDTDTQYF.

Only one count was recorded for this clone. This chain joins TRBV29-1 and TRBJ2-7; D is possibly TRBD2 (7 bases). Germline assignment: CDR1 SQVTM and CDR2 ANQGSEA. Deletions cut 4 bases from V and 5 bases from J, with 18 bases between. CDR3 length equals 14 residues. Written as DNA, the CDR3 is TGCAGCGTTGCCCTCCTTGAAGGGGGGGACGAGCAGTACTTC. It encodes CSVALLEGGDEQYF.

This chain joins TRBV6-1 and TRBJ1-5; D gene uncertain. This CDR3 spans 14 amino acids. V was cut by 6 bases and J by 3 bases, with 12 bases left in between. Germline V lookup: CDR1 MNHNS, CDR2 SASEGT. In nucleotides, the CDR3 is TGTGCCAGCAGGCTCGAGAGTTTCAATCAGCCCCAGCATTTT. As protein: CASRLESFNQPQHF.

The V call is TRBV7-9, the J call TRBJ2-7, with 8 positions matching TRBD1. This CDR3 has 15 amino acids. Germline V lookup: CDR1 SEHNR, CDR2 FQNEAQ (reference sequence). Losses at the gene ends were 5 bases for V and 2 bases for J; bases not matched to a gene: 8. The CDR3 DNA reads TGTGCCAGCAGCCCCGTGGCGGACAGGGCCTACGAGCAGTACTTC. Translation: CASSPVADRAYEQYF.

The chain carries TRBV2 and TRBJ1-2; 7 positions match TRBD1. Germline V gene sequence: CDR1 SNHLY, CDR2 FYNNEI. The junction had 14 bases not matched to a gene; V was cut back by 1 base and J by 6 bases. This CDR3 has 17 residues. In DNA form, the CDR3 reads TGTGCCAGCAGTGAAGTCACGACAGGGATCTTCAGACATGGCTACACCTTC. It translates to CASSEVTTGIFRHGYTF.

The V gene is TRBV7-3, the J gene TRBJ2-3; D gene ambiguous. The V end lost 0 bases, the J end lost 0 bases, and 4 bases lay between the germline ends. The germline V gene encodes CDR1 SGHTA and CDR2 FQGTGA. This CDR3 has 14 amino acids. Here the CDR3 reads CASSLTGSTDTQYF. CDR3 DNA sequence: TGTGCCAGCAGCTTAACCGGGAGCACAGATACGCAGTATTTT.

The chain combines TRBV5-1 with TRBJ2-1; 10 positions match TRBD2. From germline, CDR1 is SGHRS and CDR2 YFSETQ. The CDR3 consists of 17 residues. The V gene end was trimmed by 0 bases and the J gene end by 10 bases; junction bases not matched to a gene: 13. The CDR3 loop reads CASSLGASGRFGSEQFF. The CDR3 nucleotides are TGCGCCAGCAGCTTGGGAGCTAGCGGGAGATTTGGGAGCGAGCAGTTCTTC.

The chain employs TRBV5-1 and TRBJ1-1, with D perhaps TRBD1 (6 bases). Germline lookup yields CDR1 SGHRS and CDR2 YFSETQ. The V end was cut by 0 bases, the J end by 5 bases, with 14 bases between. This CDR3 spans 15 amino acids. The CDR3 DNA is TGCGCCAGCAGCTTGGACAGGGAGTCGGTTACTGAAGCTTTCTTT. Protein product: CASSLDRESVTEAFF.

The genes are TRBV10-3 and TRBJ1-5; D unresolved. The CDR3 extends over 15 amino acids. Germline V gene sequence: CDR1 ENHRY, CDR2 SYGVKD. V was cut by 0 bases and J by 4 bases, with 10 bases left in between. CDR3 sequence: CAISESLTVNQPQHF. CDR3 coding DNA: TGTGCCATCAGTGAGTCTTTAACAGTTAATCAGCCCCAGCATTTT.

The CDR3 DNA follows: TGTGCCAGCAGCTTGGCCGAGACTCGAGTAGAGGAGCAGTTCTTC. It encodes CASSLAETRVEEQFF. The chain carries TRBV5-4 and TRBJ2-1; D remains unclear. This CDR3 contains 15 residues. V lost 0 bases and J 10 bases, leaving 17 bases between the germline ends. Germline V gene data show CDR1 as SGHNT and CDR2 as YYREEE (reference sequence).

The chain employs TRBV30 and TRBJ2-1, with D perhaps TRBD2 (6 bases). The CDR3 totals 16 residues. Germline V CDR1 and CDR2: GTSNPN, SVGIG (reference sequence). The V end lost 3 bases, the J end lost 0 bases, and 15 bases lay between the germline ends. As DNA, the CDR3 is TGTGCCTGGAGATCCCTAGCGATCAGCTCCTACAATGAGCAGTTCTTC. Protein product: CAWRSLAISSYNEQFF.

The gene calls are TRBV4-1 and TRBJ1-1; D is perhaps TRBD1 (5 bases). Germline values: CDR1 MGHRA, CDR2 YSYEKL. Trimming removed 1 base at V and 3 bases at J, with 9 bases between. The CDR3 sequence is 14 residues long. The CDR3 loop reads CASSQVEGDTEAFF. CDR3 bases: TGCGCCAGCAGCCAAGTGGAAGGGGACACTGAAGCTTTCTTT.

The chain has TRBV11-3 and TRBJ1-4; D is unclear. The CDR3 covers 15 residues. The germline V gene encodes CDR1 SGHNT and CDR2 YENEEA. V was clipped by 0 bases and J by 0 bases, with 5 bases between them. In DNA form, the CDR3 reads TGTGCCAGCAGCTTAGATCGGGCAACTAATGAAAAACTGTTTTTT. Translation gives CASSLDRATNEKLFF.

This chain connects TRBV6-5 to TRBJ1-4; 10 nucleotides line up with TRBD1. V was pared by 6 bases and J by 7 bases, with 5 bases of the junction left unmatched. Germline V CDR1 and CDR2: MNHEY, SVGAGI. The CDR3 sequence is 14 residues long. CDR3 sequence (DNA): TGTGCCAGCAGAGACAGGGGGCAAGGTGAAAAACTGTTTTTT. Translation gives CASRDRGQGEKLFF.

The chain joins TRBV7-9 to TRBJ2-1; D is unresolved. The V end was cut by 5 bases, the J end by 6 bases, with 17 bases between. The CDR3 is 15 amino acids. Per germline, CDR1 SEHNR and CDR2 FQNEAQ (reference sequence). This CDR3 reads CASSPFAAPGNEQFF. As DNA, the CDR3 is TGTGCCAGCAGCCCCTTCGCGGCCCCGGGCAATGAGCAGTTCTTC.

The sample holds one count of this clone. The gene calls are TRBV9 and TRBJ2-3; TRBD2 matches 8 bases. After removal of 6 bases from V and 0 bases from J, the junction contained 12 bases not matched to a gene. CDR1 and CDR2 (germline): SGDLS, YYNGEE. The CDR3 is 17 amino acids. CDR3 nucleotide sequence: TGTGCCAGCAAGCCGGGGCTAGCGGGTTCTAGCACAGATACGCAGTATTTT. This sequence encodes CASKPGLAGSSTDTQYF.

The rearrangement joins TRBV7-9 to TRBJ1-5, with D tentatively TRBD1 (6 bases). The germline V and J ends were trimmed by 5 bases and 2 bases, with 16 bases remaining between them. The CDR3 extends over 16 amino acids. Germline CDR1 SEHNR, CDR2 FQNEAQ (reference sequence). This chain's CDR3 is CASSQKGDGGNQPQHF. The CDR3 DNA is TGTGCCAGCAGCCAAAAGGGGGACGGGGGCAATCAGCCCCAGCATTTT.

The chain joins TRBV29-1 to TRBJ2-2; D is possibly TRBD1 (6 bases). The length of the CDR3 is 16 residues. The germline V gene encodes CDR1 SQVTM and CDR2 ANQGSEA. Trimming pared 5 bases from V and 1 base from J, leaving 17 bases between. This CDR3 reads CSVLTALGQNTGELFF. Here the CDR3 DNA reads TGCAGCGTTCTAACCGCATTGGGACAGAACACCGGGGAGCTGTTTTTT.

J is TRBJ2-1 and V is TRBV2, with 10 bases that match TRBD1. The germline V gene has CDR1 SNHLY and CDR2 FYNNEI. The junction had 1 base not matched to a gene; V was cut back by 0 bases and J by 2 bases. The CDR3 loop spans 16 amino acids. CDR3 nucleotide sequence: TGTGCCAGCAGTGAAGCTGGGACAGGGGCCTACAATGAGCAGTTCTTC. Its protein product is CASSEAGTGAYNEQFF.

This chain links TRBV27 with TRBJ2-3; 7 bases are shared with TRBD2. Looked up from germline, CDR1 is MNHEY and CDR2 is SMNVEV (reference sequence). The CDR3 extends over 15 amino acids. Unmatched junction bases numbered 3, after V lost 2 bases and J lost 1 base. The CDR3 nucleotides are TGTGCCAGCAGTTTAGCGGGGGAGGGCACAGATACGCAGTATTTT. Translating gives CASSLAGEGTDTQYF.

The genes are TRBV5-4 and TRBJ2-5, with D possibly TRBD1 on 6 matching bases. The CDR3 totals 13 residues. Germline CDR1 SGHNT, CDR2 YYREEE (reference sequence). Trimming stripped 3 bases from V and 4 bases from J, with 10 bases between. The CDR3 sequence is CASSSTGTETQYF. In DNA, the CDR3 is TGTGCCAGCAGCTCTACAGGGACAGAGACCCAGTACTTC.

V gene TRBV6-6 combines with J gene TRBJ1-5; 8 nucleotides line up with TRBD1. With V trimmed by 6 bases and J by 5 bases, 0 bases remained unmatched. The CDR3 extends over 12 amino acids. Germline V lookup: CDR1 MNHNY, CDR2 SVGAGI (reference sequence). The CDR3 spells CASRTGDQPQHF. CDR3 DNA: TGTGCCAGCAGGACAGGGGATCAGCCCCAGCATTTT.

This chain links TRBV7-8 with TRBJ2-7, with TRBD2 matching over 10 bases. V lost 6 bases to trimming and J lost 0 bases; unmatched junction nucleotides: 11. The CDR3 totals 17 residues. In germline, CDR1 is SGHVS, CDR2 FQNEAQ. Written as DNA, the CDR3 is TGTGCCAGCAGGGGGGGGCTAGCGGGGGCACTCTCCTACGAGCAGTACTTC. Protein: CASRGGLAGALSYEQYF.

The rearrangement joins TRBV2 to TRBJ1-5, with D unresolved. V lost 2 bases and J 6 bases, leaving 14 bases between the germline ends. CDR1 is SNHLY and CDR2 is FYNNEI in the germline V gene. The CDR3 is 15 amino acids. CDR3 nucleotides: TGTGCCAGCAGTGAATGGGCCCTAAATGTTCAGCCCCAGCATTTT. This sequence encodes CASSEWALNVQPQHF.

CDR3 loop: CASTPRGGDGYGYTF. The CDR3 DNA reads TGTGCCAGCACCCCTCGGGGAGGGGATGGCTATGGCTACACCTTC. V usage is TRBV7-3 and J usage is TRBJ1-2, with D maybe TRBD1 (5 bases). V dropped 7 bases and J dropped 4 bases, with 19 bases sitting between them. Germline CDR1 SGHTA, CDR2 FQGTGA. This CDR3 is 15 amino acids long.

The chain is built from TRBV5-1 and TRBJ2-7; D remains ambiguous. Trimming shortened V by 6 bases and J by 0 bases, and 10 bases separated the two germline ends. The germline V gene has CDR1 SGHRS and CDR2 YFSETQ. The CDR3 sequence is 13 residues long. CDR3 in DNA: TGCGCCAGCACGGCGGCGCTCTCCTACGAGCAGTACTTC. Translation: CASTAALSYEQYF.

J is TRBJ1-2 and V is TRBV10-3; 9 nucleotides line up with TRBD1. Germline values: CDR1 ENHRY, CDR2 SYGVKD. The CDR3 covers 14 residues. V shed 4 bases, J shed 1 base, and the junction held 1 base outside the gene matches. The CDR3 region is CAISGDRVNYGYTF. The CDR3 bases are TGTGCCATCAGTGGGGACAGGGTTAACTATGGCTACACCTTC.

This clone was observed once. V and J are TRBV11-3 and TRBJ2-7; D ambiguous. The V end was cut by 5 bases, the J end by 1 base, with 12 bases between. Germline V gene sequence: CDR1 SGHNT, CDR2 YENEEA. The CDR3 has 14 residues. CDR3 DNA: TGTGCCAGCAGCCACGACTTTTTATCCTACGAGCAGTACTTC. Translating it yields CASSHDFLSYEQYF.

V usage is TRBV7-3 and J usage is TRBJ2-1; no clear D. Trimming removed 0 bases at V and 1 base at J, with 7 bases between. This CDR3 contains 15 residues. CDR1 is SGHTA and CDR2 is FQGTGA in the germline V gene. The CDR3 DNA sequence: TGTGCCAGCAGCTTAACGCGCGTGTCCTACAATGAGCAGTTCTTC. Translated, it gives CASSLTRVSYNEQFF.

The rearrangement uses TRBV10-3 and TRBJ2-5, with TRBD2 matching 10 bases. The V segment lost 3 bases and the J segment 5 bases; nucleotides outside the gene matches: 9. Germline lookup yields CDR1 ENHRY and CDR2 SYGVKD. This CDR3 contains 16 residues. The CDR3 sequence is CAISDPSGSVGETQYF. CDR3 in DNA: TGTGCCATCAGTGACCCTAGCGGGAGCGTTGGGGAGACCCAGTACTTC.

The rearrangement links TRBV7-9 to TRBJ1-5, with D possibly being TRBD1 (5 bases). Trimming shortened V by 5 bases and J by 0 bases, and 14 bases separated the two germline ends. The CDR3 length is 16 residues. Germline assignment: CDR1 SEHNR and CDR2 FQNEAQ (reference sequence). The chain's CDR3 is CASSPWGRDSNQPQHF. The CDR3, as DNA: TGTGCCAGCAGCCCCTGGGGCAGGGATAGCAATCAGCCCCAGCATTTT. Supplemented by reference TRBV7-9 and TRBJ1-5, the full variable domain reads DTGVSQNPRHKITKRGQNVTFRCDPISEHNRLYWYRQTLGQGPEFLTYFQNEAQLEKSRLLSDRFSAERPKGSFSTLEIQRTEQGDSAMYLCASSPWGRDSNQPQHFGDGTRLSIL.